A single sample is the source of the 30 T cell receptor beta chains below, sequenced in a study of T cell responses to AZD1222 COVID-19 vaccine. Assay used: immunoSEQ multiplex PCR; TCRdb lists only in-frame clones, some missing. The table includes more than 100,000 clones, about 87% detected once. This material consisted of peripheral blood, taken on day 0 of AZD1222 vaccination. The source of these receptors is an adult in good health.

The rearrangement links TRBV4-1 to TRBJ2-1, with 9 bases matching TRBD1. Losses at the gene ends were 4 bases for V and 4 bases for J; bases not matched to a gene: 5. Germline V CDR1 and CDR2: MGHRA, YSYEKL. The CDR3 spans 15 residues. CDR3 nucleotide sequence: TGCGCCAGCAGCCTGACCGGGACAGGGTACAATGAGCAGTTCTTC. Translated: CASSLTGTGYNEQFF.

This sequence joins TRBV19 and TRBJ2-5; a possible D gene is TRBD2 (7 bases). The germline gives CDR1 LNHDA, CDR2 SQIVND (reference sequence). The CDR3 is 14 residues long. Deletions cut 3 bases from V and 3 bases from J, with 11 bases between. The CDR3: CASSMGGAKETQYF. The CDR3 DNA reads TGTGCCAGTAGTATGGGGGGGGCAAAAGAGACCCAGTACTTC.

The chain links TRBV28 to TRBJ2-2; tentative D call: TRBD2 (6 bases). Germline V gene data show CDR1 as MDHEN and CDR2 as SYDVKM. The CDR3 is 13 amino acids. Trimming shortened V by 6 bases and J by 4 bases, and 9 bases separated the two germline ends. Written as DNA, the CDR3 is TGTGCCAGCAGGGGGGAGGTCACCGGGGAGCTGTTTTTT. Translating gives CASRGEVTGELFF.

The rearrangement uses TRBV6-5 and TRBJ2-1; D remains ambiguous. This CDR3 contains 14 residues. Germline CDR1 is MNHEY and CDR2 is SVGAGI. Trimming took 0 bases from V and 4 from J, leaving 7 bases between them. The CDR3 DNA sequence: TGTGCCAGCAGTTACTCCCCCAGTTACAATGAGCAGTTCTTC. Protein: CASSYSPSYNEQFF.

This chain links TRBV3-1 (or the pseudogene TRBV3-2) with TRBJ1-2, with D perhaps matching TRBD1 (6 bases). The CDR3 loop spans 15 amino acids. From germline, CDR1 is LGHDT and CDR2 YNNKEL (reference sequence). With 0 bases removed from V and 2 bases from J, the gap between germline ends came to 10 bases. The CDR3, as DNA: TGTGCCAGCAGCCAAGATAGCCAGGGGAACTATGGCTACACCTTC. Protein sequence: CASSQDSQGNYGYTF.

The chain uses TRBV6-6 and TRBJ1-3; D is ambiguous. The ends were cut back, 4 bases at V and 0 bases at J, with 4 bases in the middle. CDR3 length: 13 amino acids. Germline CDR1 MNHNY, CDR2 SVGAGI (reference sequence). The CDR3 DNA reads TGTGCCAGCAGTTCAGTCTCTGGAAACACCATATATTTT. Translated: CASSSVSGNTIYF.

The CDR3 DNA is TGCGCCAGCAGCCAAGAATGGGAAGTCTACAATGAGCAGTTCTTC. This sequence encodes CASSQEWEVYNEQFF. The V call is TRBV4-3, the J call TRBJ2-1; D remains unclear. CDR3 length equals 15 residues. Trimming shortened V by 0 bases and J by 3 bases, and 9 bases separated the two germline ends. The germline gives CDR1 LGHNA, CDR2 YSLEER.

This chain links TRBV9 with TRBJ1-6, with a tentative D call TRBD1 (5 bases). Germline V gives CDR1 SGDLS, CDR2 YYNGEE. This CDR3 is 14 amino acids long. Trimming cost V 4 bases and J 8 bases, with 13 bases left between them. The CDR3, as DNA: TGTGCCAGCAGCTCCGGGACGGTAGATTCACCCCTCCACTTT. This translates into CASSSGTVDSPLHF.

V and J are TRBV7-9 and TRBJ1-2; a weak D match, TRBD1 (5 bases). The ends were cut back, 1 base at V and 2 bases at J, with 8 bases in the middle. This CDR3 region has 14 residues. The germline V gene encodes CDR1 SEHNR and CDR2 FQNEAQ (reference sequence). The CDR3 DNA reads as TGTGCCAGCAGCTTAGGACAGATGAACTATGGCTACACCTTC. This gives the protein CASSLGQMNYGYTF.

The chain uses TRBV2 and TRBJ2-7, with D uncertain. CDR3 length equals 11 residues. The germline gives CDR1 SNHLY, CDR2 FYNNEI. V was clipped by 4 bases and J by 7 bases, with 8 bases between them. CDR3 bases: TGTGCCAGCAGTGTGGTCCCGGAGCAGTACTTC. It is translated as CASSVVPEQYF.

This sequence joins TRBV27 and TRBJ2-7; perhaps TRBD2 as D (6 bases). Trimming removed 3 bases at V and 2 bases at J, with 11 bases between. This CDR3 has 14 residues. Germline loops: CDR1 MNHEY, CDR2 SMNVEV (reference sequence). CDR3 coding DNA: TGTGCCAGCAGTTTTAGTGGAGGGCCCTACGAGCAGTACTTC. It specifies CASSFSGGPYEQYF.

This clone was seen a few times. V gene TRBV5-1 combines with J gene TRBJ2-1; D possibly corresponds to TRBD2 (5 bases). CDR1 is SGHRS, CDR2 YFSETQ, per germline. Trimming removed 4 bases at V and 0 bases at J, with 17 bases between. The CDR3 length is 17 residues. The CDR3 protein is CASSPEVSWSSYNEQFF. The CDR3 DNA follows: TGCGCCAGCAGCCCGGAGGTCTCTTGGAGCTCCTACAATGAGCAGTTCTTC. Together with reference TRBV5-1 and TRBJ2-1, the CDR3 gives the full variable domain: KAGVTQTPRYLIKTRGQQVTLSCSPISGHRSVSWYQQTPGQGLQFLFEYFSETQRNKGNFPGRFSGRQFSNSRSEMNVSTLELGDSALYLCASSPEVSWSSYNEQFFGPGTRLTVL.

V gene TRBV19 combines with J gene TRBJ2-7; 8 bases line up with TRBD1. The trim removed 5 bases at V and 2 bases at J, leaving 5 bases unmatched. The CDR3 totals 14 residues. The germline V gene has CDR1 LNHDA and CDR2 SQIVND (reference sequence). DNA of the CDR3: TGTGCCAGTAGTTGGACAGGGCGAGCCTACGAGCAGTACTTC. Translating it yields CASSWTGRAYEQYF.

The V and J genes are TRBV7-9 and TRBJ2-1, with D hard to call. V lost 5 bases and J lost 1, with 12 bases in between. The germline V gene encodes CDR1 SEHNR and CDR2 FQNEAQ (reference sequence). The CDR3 consists of 15 residues. CDR3 region: CASSRVAKSYNEQFF. In nucleotides, the CDR3 is TGTGCCAGCAGCCGGGTGGCTAAATCCTACAATGAGCAGTTCTTC. The complete variable domain, with remaining parts taken from reference TRBV7-9 and TRBJ2-1, reads DTGVSQNPRHKITKRGQNVTFRCDPISEHNRLYWYRQTLGQGPEFLTYFQNEAQLEKSRLLSDRFSAERPKGSFSTLEIQRTEQGDSAMYLCASSRVAKSYNEQFFGPGTRLTVL.

The J gene is TRBJ1-5, the V gene TRBV18; the D gene is possibly TRBD1 (5 bases). Germline V CDR1 and CDR2: KGHSH, LQKENI. V shed 2 bases and J shed 5 bases, with 10 bases lying between them. CDR3 length equals 14 residues. CDR3: CASSPNGGDQPQHF. The CDR3 nucleotides are TGTGCCAGCTCACCAAACGGGGGAGATCAGCCCCAGCATTTT.

This clone occurred a few times. The CDR3 sequence is CASSDRGDLGGGILTDTQYF. CDR3 DNA sequence: TGTGCCAGCAGTGACCGGGGGGACCTCGGCGGGGGAATTCTCACAGATACGCAGTATTTT. The rearrangement links TRBV6-1 to TRBJ2-3, with 7 bases that match TRBD2. This CDR3 has 20 amino acids. V lost 3 bases to trimming and J lost 2 bases; unmatched junction nucleotides: 20. CDR1 MNHNS and CDR2 SASEGT come from the germline V gene.

V and J are TRBV27 and TRBJ1-2, with TRBD1 matching 9 bases. Looked up from germline, CDR1 is MNHEY and CDR2 is SMNVEV (reference sequence). Trimming cost V 6 bases and J 2 bases; bases outside gene matches: 4. The length of the CDR3 is 14 residues. The DNA for the CDR3 is TGTGCCAGCAGCCCCGGACAGGGGAACTATGGCTACACCTTC. It encodes CASSPGQGNYGYTF.

The CDR3 sequence: CAISPGTGNSYEQYF. Written as DNA, the CDR3 is TGTGCCATCAGCCCCGGGACAGGGAACTCCTACGAGCAGTACTTC. The chain combines TRBV10-3 with TRBJ2-7; TRBD1 matches 9 bases. V gave up 6 bases and J gave up 0 bases; unmatched junction bases: 6. CDR3 size: 15 residues. CDR1 and CDR2 (germline): ENHRY, SYGVKD.

This clone has just one count. The chain employs TRBV7-2 and TRBJ1-6; D is undetermined. The CDR3 has 13 amino acids. The germline V gene encodes CDR1 SGHTA and CDR2 FQGNSA. V lost 5 bases and J 7 bases, leaving 9 bases between the germline ends. The CDR3 nucleotides are TGTGCCAGCAGCCCGTCGTCCAATTCACCCCTCCACTTT. This gives the protein CASSPSSNSPLHF.

This chain connects TRBV25-1 to TRBJ1-2; TRBD1 matches 8 bases. V lost 0 bases to trimming and J lost 0 bases; unmatched junction nucleotides: 9. The CDR3 runs to 18 residues. CDR1 and CDR2 (germline): MGHDK, SYGVNS. CDR3 in amino acids: CASSEYLTGGDSNYGYTF. The CDR3 DNA sequence: TGTGCCAGCAGTGAATACCTAACAGGGGGGGATTCTAACTATGGCTACACCTTC.

This chain uses TRBV6-5 with TRBJ1-6; TRBD1 is a possible D gene (5 bases). The CDR3 is 14 amino acids. V lost 5 bases and J lost 9, with 14 bases in between. The germline V gene encodes CDR1 MNHEY and CDR2 SVGAGI. The CDR3 loop is CASSQRGGISPLHF. CDR3 bases: TGTGCCAGCAGTCAGCGGGGCGGGATTTCACCCCTCCACTTT.

This clone turned up a few times. V and J are TRBV6-5 and TRBJ1-5; no definite D call. Germline V gene lookup returns CDR1 MNHEY and CDR2 SVGAGI. Trimming stripped 3 bases from V and 15 bases from J, with 21 bases between. The length of the CDR3 is 14 residues. The CDR3 coding sequence is TGTGCCAGCAGTTATGCGGGTTATTCGAGCGTTCGGCATTTT. The encoded protein is CASSYAGYSSVRHF.

This rearrangement joins TRBV7-8 to TRBJ1-6; D ambiguous. The CDR3 covers 14 residues. Trimming shortened V by 5 bases and J by 4 bases, and 9 bases separated the two germline ends. The germline gives CDR1 SGHVS, CDR2 FQNEAQ. CDR3 coding DNA: TGTGCCAGCAGCCCCGGGTCTTATAATTCACCCCTCCACTTT. Its translation: CASSPGSYNSPLHF.

V is TRBV30 and J is TRBJ2-7; D might be TRBD1 (6 bases). The V and J ends lost 8 bases and 3 bases respectively, with 17 bases between them. The CDR3 length is 13 residues. Germline-derived CDR1 and CDR2 are GTSNPN and SVGIG (reference sequence). The CDR3 reads CATQGQGYYEQYF. CDR3 DNA: TGTGCCACTCAGGGGCAGGGCTACTACGAGCAGTACTTC.

V usage is TRBV3-1 (or the pseudogene TRBV3-2) and J usage is TRBJ2-2; 9 nucleotides match TRBD2. This CDR3 is 16 amino acids long. CDR1 and CDR2 from the germline V gene are LGHDT and YNNKEL (reference sequence). The junction had 6 bases not matched to a gene; V was cut back by 3 bases and J by 4 bases. The CDR3 DNA reads as TGTGCCAGCAGCCAGGTAGCGGGGGTCCCCACCGGGGAGCTGTTTTTT. Translating gives CASSQVAGVPTGELFF.

This chain uses TRBV4-1 with TRBJ2-2; 9 nucleotides agree with TRBD1. CDR1 is MGHRA and CDR2 is YSYEKL in the germline V gene. V was pared by 3 bases and J by 4 bases, with 6 bases of the junction left unmatched. The CDR3 totals 16 residues. The CDR3 sequence is CASSHVDRGVTGELFF. The CDR3 DNA reads TGCGCCAGCAGCCATGTGGACAGGGGAGTCACCGGGGAGCTGTTTTTT.

V is TRBV20-1 and J is TRBJ2-7, with a possible D match to TRBD2 (5 bases). The CDR3 runs to 11 residues. Germline-derived CDR1 and CDR2 are DFQATT and SNEGSKA (reference sequence). V lost 6 bases to trimming and J lost 2 bases, with 8 bases between them. Here the CDR3 DNA reads TGCAGTGCAGGGAGCGCCTACGAGCAGTACTTC. Its protein is CSAGSAYEQYF.

The rearrangement uses TRBV19 and TRBJ2-1, with D unclear. This CDR3 has 15 residues. Trimming removed 0 bases at V and 6 bases at J, with 12 bases between. From germline, CDR1 is LNHDA and CDR2 SQIVND (reference sequence). The CDR3: CASSIDLKSRNEQFF. Written as DNA, the CDR3 is TGTGCCAGTAGTATAGATCTAAAGAGTCGCAATGAGCAGTTCTTC.

The J gene is TRBJ2-7, the V gene TRBV9; 8 nucleotides align to TRBD2. Germline CDR1 and CDR2: SGDLS and YYNGEE. The CDR3 spans 13 residues. V was clipped by 0 bases and J by 5 bases; unmatched bases: 1. The CDR3 is CASSVGLANEQYF. DNA for the CDR3: TGTGCCAGCAGCGTAGGACTAGCGAACGAGCAGTACTTC.

This rearrangement joins TRBV7-2 to TRBJ2-3; 15 positions match TRBD2. Germline V CDR1 and CDR2: SGHTA, FQGNSA. The CDR3 spans 17 residues. V lost 1 base and J lost 6; bases outside the gene matches: 5. CDR3 protein: CASSLGTSGGARDTQYF. The CDR3 nucleotides read TGTGCCAGCAGCTTAGGGACTAGCGGGGGGGCGCGTGATACGCAGTATTTT.